The sample holds one count of the clone carrying this T cell receptor (beta chain). Antigen: not known. Repertoires were generated with immunoSEQ multiplex PCR, while TCRdb's copy carries only in-frame clones and drops some. This sample has about 320,000 clones, with 75% to 90% found just once. The data stem from a study of Ad26.COV2.S vaccination and SARS-CoV-2 variants. Study information: Intramuscularly, Ad26.COV2.S was given either once or twice, 56 days apart. Study-wide findings and caveats: TCR breadth and depth estimates may have understated total T cell responses.

Specified treatment: some 20 received Ad26.COV2.S at low or high dose, single or two shots; a few received placebo; per-sample allocation not given. Samples were taken on day 63 after the first vaccine or placebo injection. The germline V gene encodes CDR1 LNHNV and CDR2 YYDKDF (reference sequence). This CDR3 has 14 amino acids. V was cut by 4 bases and J by 5 bases, with 14 bases left in between. This receptor was taken from a person between 18 and 65 years old who received the Ad26.COV2.S COVID-19 vaccine or a placebo. This sequence joins TRBV15 and TRBJ1-2; D might be TRBD1 (5 bases). The sample consisted of peripheral blood, taken in a trial of Ad26.COV2.S vaccine versus placebo. CDR3 DNA sequence: TGTGCCACCAGCATGGCGACAGATCTTTATGGCTACACCTTC. Protein sequence: CATSMATDLYGYTF.